This T cell receptor beta chain was captured in a study of identical twins. All donors were healthy, and all were Caucasian. TCRdb re-called the 5' RACE reads through MiXCR, storing one row per CDR3 protein. The table records roughly 250,000 distinct CDR3 sequences, approximately 7% of them present only once. CDR1 and CDR2 from the germline V gene are DFQATT and SNEGSKA (reference sequence). The CDR3 is made up of 16 amino acids. Trimming shortened V by 1 base and J by 0 bases, and 15 bases separated the two germline ends. Study results and limitations: Analyses based on zero insertions could be partly confounded by invariant MAIT and iNKT cells. Abundant beta clonotypes from cord blood had fewer insertions, unlike memory repertoires, which showed none.

About this clonotype itself: The antigen is undetermined.

These records were also assigned to another study, of yellow fever vaccine responses in identical twins. From that report: It has been reported that, in twins, the vaccine T cell response seemed partly convergent and partly personalized.

The clonotype originates from a woman in her late teens or twenties in good health. Sequenced input: memory (CD45RO+) T cells sorted from blood. The rearrangement links TRBV20-1 to TRBJ2-5; D might be TRBD2 (7 bases). Here the CDR3 DNA reads TGCAGTGCTAGAGGGGCGGGGGCCTCGTACCAAGAGACCCAGTACTTC. It encodes CSARGAGASYQETQYF.